Following are 5 T cell receptor beta chains from one sample sequenced in a study of beta chain features in type 1 diabetes. Expressed TCRB transcripts were sequenced, since all the RNA that had been isolated was reverse transcribed. TCRdb's copy holds only in-frame clones and misses some; the assay was immunoSEQ multiplex PCR. The table has approximately 140,000 clones, roughly 10% seen once. The sequenced sample consisted of central memory CD4+ T cells from blood. These receptors all stem from a woman between 40 and 50 years old in good health.

The V gene is TRBV7-2, the J gene TRBJ1-4; 8 nucleotides align to TRBD1. Germline V gene data show CDR1 as SGHTA and CDR2 as FQGNSA. The CDR3 runs 15 residues. The trim removed 5 bases at V and 6 bases at J, leaving 8 bases unmatched. The DNA of the CDR3 is TGTGCCAGCAGCCCAAGACAGGGGTTGGATGAAAAACTGTTTTTT. Protein: CASSPRQGLDEKLFF.

The rearrangement uses TRBV19 and TRBJ2-3; 8 nucleotides line up with TRBD2. Germline V gene sequence: CDR1 LNHDA, CDR2 SQIVND (reference sequence). The CDR3 has 14 residues. J gave up 6 bases and V 4 bases, and 6 bases lay outside the gene matches. CDR3 bases: TGTGCCAGTAGTAGCGGGGGGACCGGTGATACGCAGTATTTT. Amino acid sequence: CASSSGGTGDTQYF.

In its sample, this clone was seen a few times. The chain has TRBV6-5 and TRBJ1-2; 7 bases are a match to TRBD1. The CDR3 spans 16 residues. The ends lost 0 bases at V and 0 bases at J; junction bases unmatched: 4. Germline CDR1 MNHEY, CDR2 SVGAGI. CDR3 DNA sequence: TGTGCCAGCAGTTACTCCGGGACAGCGACTAACTATGGCTACACCTTC. It yields the protein CASSYSGTATNYGYTF.

This rearrangement joins TRBV6-4 to TRBJ2-4; tentative D call: TRBD1 (6 bases). Germline CDR1 MRHNA, CDR2 SNTAGT. V was trimmed by 8 bases and J by 0 bases, leaving 11 bases between them. There are 14 residues in the CDR3. The CDR3 is CASPTGLAKNIQYF. In nucleotides, the CDR3 is TGTGCCAGCCCGACAGGTTTAGCCAAAAACATTCAGTACTTC.

The chain couples TRBV9 to TRBJ2-5; 9 bases are shared with TRBD1. This CDR3 is 16 amino acids long. The V gene's germline CDR1 is SGDLS and CDR2 YYNGEE. Trimming at V came to 4 bases and at J to 4 bases, leaving 11 bases not matched to a gene. The CDR3 bases are TGTGCCAGCAGCCAACGGACCGGGACAGGGTTAGAGACCCAGTACTTC. This encodes CASSQRTGTGLETQYF.